These 22 T cell receptor beta chains were all obtained from the same sample, sequenced in a study of T cell responses to AZD1222 COVID-19 vaccine. This table comes from immunoSEQ multiplex PCR, and its TCRdb copy is limited to in-frame clones, with some not included. This sample has 150,000 to 160,000 clones, with roughly nine tenths found just once. Sequencing used peripheral blood, obtained 28 days after the second AZD1222 dose. Receptors originate from an adult who received the AZD1222 COVID-19 vaccine.

The chain has TRBV5-1 and TRBJ1-1; 9 nucleotides match TRBD1. Per the germline V gene, CDR1 is SGHRS and CDR2 is YFSETQ. The CDR3 totals 13 residues. V dropped 0 bases and J dropped 11; count of bases not matched to a gene: 5. For the CDR3, the DNA is TGCGCCAGCAGCTTGGAGGGACAGGGAGCGGCTTTCTTT. Encoded protein: CASSLEGQGAAFF.

This clone was seen a single time. The gene calls are TRBV27 and TRBJ2-7; D tentatively fits TRBD1 or TRBD2 (5 bases each). Looked up from germline, CDR1 is MNHEY and CDR2 is SMNVEV (reference sequence). The CDR3 is 13 residues long. V was pared by 7 bases and J by 0 bases, with 10 bases between. The CDR3 is CASKRGGSYEQYF. The DNA of the CDR3 is TGTGCCAGCAAACGGGGCGGCTCCTACGAGCAGTACTTC.

This clone occurred a few times. J is TRBJ1-5 and V is TRBV30; D uncertain. Trimming stripped 0 bases from V and 4 bases from J, with 13 bases between. The CDR3 sequence is 15 residues long. CDR1 and CDR2 from the germline V gene are GTSNPN and SVGIG (reference sequence). The CDR3 loop is CAWSVQSLGNQPQHF. In DNA, the CDR3 is TGTGCCTGGAGTGTACAGAGCCTGGGGAATCAGCCCCAGCATTTT.

V is TRBV7-2 and J is TRBJ1-2, with D possibly matching TRBD1 (5 bases). The CDR3 runs to 15 residues. V lost 3 bases and J lost 2, with 13 bases in between. The germline V gene has CDR1 SGHTA and CDR2 FQGNSA. CDR3 sequence: CASSLAAGLNYGYTF. In DNA form, the CDR3 reads TGTGCCAGCAGCTTGGCCGCAGGGTTGAACTATGGCTACACCTTC.

This sequence joins TRBV5-1 and TRBJ1-4, with D unclear. V was cut by 0 bases and J by 1 base, with 10 bases left in between. Per germline, CDR1 SGHRS and CDR2 YFSETQ. The CDR3 extends over 16 amino acids. CDR3 amino acids: CASSLVSAETNEKLFF. The CDR3 nucleotides read TGCGCCAGCAGCTTGGTGTCGGCAGAAACTAATGAAAAACTGTTTTTT.

The chain employs TRBV5-4 and TRBJ1-1; D is undetermined. Germline V lookup: CDR1 SGHNT, CDR2 YYREEE (reference sequence). CDR3 length equals 13 residues. Trimming pared 3 bases from V and 5 bases from J, leaving 11 bases between. In DNA form, the CDR3 reads TGTGCCAGCAGCTACGACCGTTGGACTGAAGCTTTCTTT. Translation: CASSYDRWTEAFF.

V and J are TRBV10-2 and TRBJ1-1; D uncertain. The germline V and J ends were trimmed by 0 bases and 0 bases, with 8 bases remaining between them. The germline V gene has CDR1 WSHSY and CDR2 SAAADI. This CDR3 has 15 amino acids. The CDR3 region has the DNA TGCGCCAGCAGTGAGTCGGGCACGCTGAACACTGAAGCTTTCTTT. Encoded protein: CASSESGTLNTEAFF.

V usage is TRBV29-1 and J usage is TRBJ1-2; 12 bases map to TRBD1. Germline CDR1 is SQVTM and CDR2 is ANQGSEA. This CDR3 spans 13 amino acids. The trim removed 7 bases at V and 6 bases at J, leaving 6 bases unmatched. The CDR3 DNA reads as TGCAGCGGCGGGGACAGGGGGCCGGATGGCTACACCTTC. Residues: CSGGDRGPDGYTF.

As DNA, the CDR3 is TGTGCCAGTAGATCCCCGAGCGGAAAGCATTCACCCCTCCACTTT. It yields the protein CASRSPSGKHSPLHF. V usage is TRBV19 and J usage is TRBJ1-6; D is undetermined. V gave up 6 bases and J gave up 8 bases, with 17 bases separating them. CDR3 length: 15 amino acids. In germline, CDR1 is LNHDA, CDR2 SQIVND (reference sequence).

The J gene is TRBJ2-1, the V gene TRBV6-4; TRBD1 or TRBD2 may be the D gene (5 bases each). CDR3 length: 14 residues. V lost 1 base, J lost 8 bases, and 12 bases lay in between. Germline assignment: CDR1 MRHNA and CDR2 SNTAGT. This CDR3 is CASSDLARGDEQFF. The CDR3 nucleotides read TGTGCCAGCAGTGACTTGGCCCGAGGGGATGAGCAGTTCTTC.

Only a few counts were recorded for this clone. Germline and junction disagree at one end, which may indicate a read error. CDR3 residues: CASSVDTPGELFF. CDR3 coding DNA: TGTGCCAGCAGCGTAGATACCCCCGGGGAGCTTTTTTTT. The V call is TRBV9, the J call TRBJ2-2, with TRBD2 as a possible D gene (5 bases). Germline assignment: CDR1 SGDLS and CDR2 YYNGEE. CDR3 length: 13 residues.

The chain links TRBV28 to TRBJ1-6; 10 bases fit TRBD1. The CDR3 totals 16 residues. V gave up 0 bases and J gave up 9 bases; unmatched junction bases: 5. Germline-derived CDR1 and CDR2 are MDHEN and SYDVKM. The CDR3 region has the DNA TGTGCCAGCAGTTTATGGGGACAGGGGCGAGGTTCACCCCTCCACTTT. This gives the protein CASSLWGQGRGSPLHF.

The chain carries TRBV3-1 (or the pseudogene TRBV3-2) and TRBJ2-7; TRBD2 matches at 11 bases. The germline V gene encodes CDR1 LGHDT and CDR2 YNNKEL (reference sequence). This CDR3 comprises 16 residues. J lost 2 bases, V lost 2 bases, and 5 bases had no gene match. The CDR3 DNA sequence: TGTGCCAGCAGCCAACGGACTAGCGGGCTAACCTACGAGCAGTACTTC. Amino acid sequence: CASSQRTSGLTYEQYF.

The chain carries TRBV28 and TRBJ2-1; the D call may be TRBD1 or TRBD2 (5 bases each). The CDR3 extends over 16 amino acids. Germline lookup yields CDR1 MDHEN and CDR2 SYDVKM. The V end lost 4 bases, the J end lost 5 bases, and 18 bases lay between the germline ends. The CDR3 sequence is CASSSPPWGINNEQFF. The CDR3 DNA reads as TGTGCCAGCAGTTCACCCCCCTGGGGGATTAACAATGAGCAGTTCTTC.

The chain uses TRBV6-5 and TRBJ1-5, with D tentatively TRBD1 (6 bases). CDR1 and CDR2 (germline): MNHEY, SVGAGI. CDR3 size: 14 residues. V was shortened by 7 bases and J by 0 bases, with 10 bases between the two germline ends. The CDR3 bases are TGTGCCAGCAAAACAGGGAATAGCAATCAGCCCCAGCATTTT. It encodes CASKTGNSNQPQHF.

The chain is built from TRBV6-2 or TRBV6-3 and TRBJ2-3; 7 bases map to TRBD1. This CDR3 is built from 14 residues. The V segment lost 4 bases and the J segment 6 bases; nucleotides outside the gene matches: 7. Germline assignment: CDR1 MNHEY and CDR2 SVGEGT. CDR3 DNA: TGTGCCAGCAGTTTGGACAGGCGGGCCGATACGCAGTATTTT. Its protein product is CASSLDRRADTQYF.

The chain uses TRBV12-5 and TRBJ1-1, with D possibly being TRBD1 (5 bases). Germline V gene sequence: CDR1 LGHNT, CDR2 FRNRAP. This CDR3 is built from 12 residues. V lost 2 bases and J lost 12, with 13 bases in between. The CDR3 loop is CASGLTALGPFF. As DNA, the CDR3 is TGTGCTAGTGGTTTGACCGCCCTGGGGCCTTTCTTT.

The chain carries TRBV5-1 and TRBJ2-7, with 12 bases matching TRBD2. Germline CDR1 SGHRS, CDR2 YFSETQ. The length of the CDR3 is 15 residues. V lost 4 bases and J lost 2; bases outside the gene matches: 4. Here the CDR3 reads CASSQGLAGPYEQYF. The CDR3 DNA follows: TGCGCCAGCAGCCAAGGACTAGCGGGACCCTACGAGCAGTACTTC. The full variable domain, with the rest looked up from reference TRBV5-1 and TRBJ2-7, is KAGVTQTPRYLIKTRGQQVTLSCSPISGHRSVSWYQQTPGQGLQFLFEYFSETQRNKGNFPGRFSGRQFSNSRSEMNVSTLELGDSALYLCASSQGLAGPYEQYFGPGTRLTVT.

The V and J genes are TRBV4-1 and TRBJ1-1; D unresolved. The germline V gene encodes CDR1 MGHRA and CDR2 YSYEKL. The CDR3 length is 11 residues. V lost 2 bases and J lost 7, with 5 bases in between. The CDR3 DNA reads as TGCGCCAGCAGCCAACCAGGTGAAGCTTTCTTT. Translating it yields CASSQPGEAFF.

The gene calls are TRBV27 and TRBJ1-5, with D unresolved. CDR3 length equals 13 residues. Per germline, CDR1 MNHEY and CDR2 SMNVEV (reference sequence). Trimming shortened V by 4 bases and J by 3 bases, and 7 bases separated the two germline ends. DNA of the CDR3: TGTGCCAGCAGTTCTTTCACCAATCAGCCCCAGCATTTT. Protein product: CASSSFTNQPQHF.

The chain carries TRBV14 and TRBJ1-6; 8 positions match TRBD1. In germline, CDR1 is SGHDN, CDR2 FVKESK. Trimming took 0 bases from V and 7 from J; bases not matched to a gene: 5. The CDR3 covers 16 residues. CDR3 protein: CASSQDRTGKNSPLHF. The CDR3 DNA sequence: TGTGCCAGCAGCCAAGATAGGACAGGGAAAAATTCACCCCTCCACTTT.

The chain joins TRBV7-8 to TRBJ2-1; D may match TRBD1 or TRBD2 (5 bases each). Germline V lookup: CDR1 SGHVS, CDR2 FQNEAQ. Trimming left V 5 bases short and J 5 bases short, with 10 bases between. This CDR3 has 13 residues. The CDR3, as DNA: TGTGCCAGCAGCCAGGGACCTAACAATGAGCAGTTCTTC. Translated, it gives CASSQGPNNEQFF.